These 3 T cell receptor beta chains share one sample of origin, sequenced in a study of vaccination and CD4 T cells after COVID-19. Their antigens are not known. Sequenced with the Oncomine TCR Beta short-read assay was DNA taken from cultured CD4+ T cells. Using its own MiXCR run on the PCR reads, TCRdb lists one record per CDR3 protein. Among over 15,000 distinct CDR3 sequences listed, about 72% were seen once. The treatment was: roughly 11-day PBMC culture with coronavirus spike peptide pools or control peptides (ViraFEST assay). Sequencing used CD4+ T cells from blood, cultured in vitro. Every receptor here comes from a human donor who had recovered from COVID-19.

This clonotype turned up a few times. The V and J genes are TRBV19 and TRBJ1-5; D gene ambiguous. The V end lost 3 bases, the J end lost 11 bases, and 14 bases lay between the germline ends. From germline, CDR1 is LNHDA and CDR2 SQIVND (reference sequence). The length of the CDR3 is 13 residues. The CDR3 reads CASSMWSSWAQHF. The CDR3 coding sequence is TGTGCCAGTAGTATGTGGAGTTCATGGGCCCAGCATTTT.

The chain uses TRBV7-2 and TRBJ2-7; the D gene could be TRBD1 or TRBD2 (5 bases each). Between the trimmed V and J ends, which lost 4 bases and 1 base, there was a span of 11 bases. Looked up from germline, CDR1 is SGHTA and CDR2 is FQGNSA. The CDR3 covers 14 residues. The CDR3 DNA is TGTGCCAGCAGCTGGGGGACCGGTTCCTACGAGCAGTACTTC. Translation: CASSWGTGSYEQYF.

V is TRBV28 and J is TRBJ1-6; D may be TRBD1 (5 bases). V lost 11 bases and J 7 bases, leaving 15 bases between the germline ends. This CDR3 has 13 residues. Germline lookup yields CDR1 MDHEN and CDR2 SYDVKM. The DNA for the CDR3 is TGTGCCGGGACCCGACGAGTCAATTCACCCCTCCACTTT. It is translated as CAGTRRVNSPLHF.